Below, one T cell receptor (beta chain) is given with its context. This CDR3 region has 15 residues. V shed 7 bases and J shed 0 bases, with 13 bases lying between them. Germline V gene sequence: CDR1 SEHNR, CDR2 FQNEAQ (reference sequence). This sample was included in a study of blood T cell repertoires in COVID-19. Study-wide background: Collection of acute and convalescent COVID-19 samples took place in the United States, Italy and Spain. From T cells, B-cell-depleted T cells, or PBMCs came the material, which was cDNA or gDNA.

In the source study's methods: Quantification of nucleated cells was approximated via reference gene primer amplification. Repertoires were generated with immunoSEQ multiplex PCR, while TCRdb's copy carries only in-frame clones and drops some. That table furnishes V, J and clone size, whereas the DNA furnished D and trimming. The sample contains roughly 200,000 clones, about 84% of which appear only once. The sequencing sample was made of peripheral blood. The clonotype was recovered from a person aged 70 to 80 with COVID-19, enrolled during active disease. The rearrangement links TRBV7-9 to TRBJ2-1; TRBD2 might be the D (6 bases). The DNA of the CDR3 is TGTGCCAGCACCTACCGGGGGAGCTCCTACAATGAGCAGTTCTTC. Residues: CASTYRGSSYNEQFF.